This T cell receptor beta chain was identified in a study of early T cells in non-severe SARS-CoV-2 infection. The study's findings and limits: The study's VDJdb matching favored anti-spike CD8 responses and missed private and CD4 specificities.

This clonotype was detected only a few times. No antigen is known for it. In the library, individual cDNA molecules carried attached unique molecular identifiers. MiXCR, applied by TCRdb to the 5' RACE reads, yields one record per CDR3 protein. The sample includes 70,000 to 95,000 distinct CDR3 sequences, under 15% of them seen just once. Germline V gene lookup returns CDR1 SGHDT and CDR2 YYEEEE. Trimming removed 3 bases at V and 8 bases at J, with 14 bases between. The CDR3 consists of 14 residues. The chain uses TRBV5-6 and TRBJ2-2; possible D gene TRBD2, 6 bases. Input material: whole blood. This TCR came from an adult who was a healthcare worker with PCR-confirmed SARS-CoV-2 infection or an uninfected control (not recorded which). CDR3 sequence (DNA): TGTGCCAGCAGCTCCGGGAGTAGTCGAGGGGAGCTGTTTTTT. Translating gives CASSSGSSRGELFF. The whole variable domain, remainder taken from reference TRBV5-6 and TRBJ2-2, is DAGVTQSPTHLIKTRGQQVTLRCSPKSGHDTVSWYQQALGQGPQFIFQYYEEEERQRGNFPDRFSGHQFPNYSSELNVNALLLGDSALYLCASSSGSSRGELFFGEGSRLTVL.